This T cell receptor (beta chain) was identified during a study of shared clonotypes between healthy human individuals. Notes on the study in general: Relative to clonotypes present in all four donors, those not shared had lower generation probabilities.

Sorted-subset replicate PCR reactions were performed with around 210 ng DNA, corresponding to 30,000 or so T cell genomes. Using immunoSEQ multiplex PCR, the repertoire was profiled, and TCRdb retains in-frame clones only, with some absent. The sample holds 2 million to 3 million clones, approximately 94% seen once. This clone was found once. Its matching antigen is unknown. From germline, CDR1 is KGHSH and CDR2 LQKENI. The J segment lost 5 bases and the V segment lost 6 bases, leaving 9 bases of the junction unmatched. The CDR3 is 15 amino acids. The chain combines TRBV18 with TRBJ1-5; TRBD1 aligns across 8 bases. Sequences were obtained from naive CD4+ T cells sorted from blood. The sample's subset: CD45RA+ positively selected. This receptor was identified in a man younger than 35 in good health. The CDR3 bases are TGTGCCAGCTCTCAGGGGGCAGGGACCCATCAGCCCCAGCATTTT. This encodes CASSQGAGTHQPQHF.